This TCR beta chain comes out of a study of T cells in Graves' hyperthyroidism and ophthalmopathy. Study results and caveats: The model identified upcoming ophthalmopathy a median approximately 6.5 months ahead of onset.

The CDR3 has 11 amino acids. Trimming removed 5 bases at V and 8 bases at J, with 6 bases between. Germline V gene lookup returns CDR1 SGHDN and CDR2 FVKESK. Amplification of TCR beta CDR3 regions used RNA as the template. Researchers ran a first-round RT-PCR on the TCR CDR3 using the HTBI primer set. TCRdb re-derived calls from the multiplex PCR reads in MiXCR, one entry per CDR3 protein. In the table there are under 800,000 distinct CDR3 sequences, 12% to 15% of which are singletons. A word on this clonotype: The antigen is undetermined.

This sequence was found in a woman younger than 30 with Graves' hyperthyroidism. The rearrangement links TRBV14 to TRBJ2-2; D is ambiguous. Sequenced input: blood. The CDR3 nucleotides are TGTGCCAGCAGCTTCCATGGGGAGCTGTTTTTT. Its protein is CASSFHGELFF.